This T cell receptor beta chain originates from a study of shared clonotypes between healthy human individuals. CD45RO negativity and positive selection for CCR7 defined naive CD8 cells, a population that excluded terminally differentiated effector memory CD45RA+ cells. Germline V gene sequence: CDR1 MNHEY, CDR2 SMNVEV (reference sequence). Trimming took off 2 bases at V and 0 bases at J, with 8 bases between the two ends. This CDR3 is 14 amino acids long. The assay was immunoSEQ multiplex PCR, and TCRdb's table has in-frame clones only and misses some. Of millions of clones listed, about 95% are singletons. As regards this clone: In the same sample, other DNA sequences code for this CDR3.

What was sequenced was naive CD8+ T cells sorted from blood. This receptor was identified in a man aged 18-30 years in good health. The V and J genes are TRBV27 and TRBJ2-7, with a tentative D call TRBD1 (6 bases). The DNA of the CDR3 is TGTGCCAGCAGTTTAAAGGACAGCTCCTACGAGCAGTACTTC. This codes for CASSLKDSSYEQYF.